This entry features one TCR beta chain sequence. The CDR3 length is 15 residues. With V trimmed by 0 bases and J by 2 bases, 5 bases remained unmatched. The germline V gene encodes CDR1 SGHRS and CDR2 YFSETQ. MiXCR was run by TCRdb on the RT-PCR reads, yielding one entry per CDR3 protein. The table records about 230,000 distinct CDR3 sequences, roughly an eighth of them present only once. These data are taken from a study of patients and donors after allogeneic stem cell transplantation. Sample: blood, either unsorted or a sorted T cell fraction (not recorded which). The V gene is TRBV5-1, the J gene TRBJ2-7, with 7 positions matching TRBD1. The receptor was derived from a human donor who was either an allogeneic HSCT recipient or a stem cell or donor lymphocyte infusion donor (not recorded which). It is not recorded whose cells these are; they may come from a transplant donor. Here the CDR3 DNA reads TGCGCCAGCAGCTTGGGGGGGACAGAGACCTACGAGCAGTACTTC. Translating it yields CASSLGGTETYEQYF.